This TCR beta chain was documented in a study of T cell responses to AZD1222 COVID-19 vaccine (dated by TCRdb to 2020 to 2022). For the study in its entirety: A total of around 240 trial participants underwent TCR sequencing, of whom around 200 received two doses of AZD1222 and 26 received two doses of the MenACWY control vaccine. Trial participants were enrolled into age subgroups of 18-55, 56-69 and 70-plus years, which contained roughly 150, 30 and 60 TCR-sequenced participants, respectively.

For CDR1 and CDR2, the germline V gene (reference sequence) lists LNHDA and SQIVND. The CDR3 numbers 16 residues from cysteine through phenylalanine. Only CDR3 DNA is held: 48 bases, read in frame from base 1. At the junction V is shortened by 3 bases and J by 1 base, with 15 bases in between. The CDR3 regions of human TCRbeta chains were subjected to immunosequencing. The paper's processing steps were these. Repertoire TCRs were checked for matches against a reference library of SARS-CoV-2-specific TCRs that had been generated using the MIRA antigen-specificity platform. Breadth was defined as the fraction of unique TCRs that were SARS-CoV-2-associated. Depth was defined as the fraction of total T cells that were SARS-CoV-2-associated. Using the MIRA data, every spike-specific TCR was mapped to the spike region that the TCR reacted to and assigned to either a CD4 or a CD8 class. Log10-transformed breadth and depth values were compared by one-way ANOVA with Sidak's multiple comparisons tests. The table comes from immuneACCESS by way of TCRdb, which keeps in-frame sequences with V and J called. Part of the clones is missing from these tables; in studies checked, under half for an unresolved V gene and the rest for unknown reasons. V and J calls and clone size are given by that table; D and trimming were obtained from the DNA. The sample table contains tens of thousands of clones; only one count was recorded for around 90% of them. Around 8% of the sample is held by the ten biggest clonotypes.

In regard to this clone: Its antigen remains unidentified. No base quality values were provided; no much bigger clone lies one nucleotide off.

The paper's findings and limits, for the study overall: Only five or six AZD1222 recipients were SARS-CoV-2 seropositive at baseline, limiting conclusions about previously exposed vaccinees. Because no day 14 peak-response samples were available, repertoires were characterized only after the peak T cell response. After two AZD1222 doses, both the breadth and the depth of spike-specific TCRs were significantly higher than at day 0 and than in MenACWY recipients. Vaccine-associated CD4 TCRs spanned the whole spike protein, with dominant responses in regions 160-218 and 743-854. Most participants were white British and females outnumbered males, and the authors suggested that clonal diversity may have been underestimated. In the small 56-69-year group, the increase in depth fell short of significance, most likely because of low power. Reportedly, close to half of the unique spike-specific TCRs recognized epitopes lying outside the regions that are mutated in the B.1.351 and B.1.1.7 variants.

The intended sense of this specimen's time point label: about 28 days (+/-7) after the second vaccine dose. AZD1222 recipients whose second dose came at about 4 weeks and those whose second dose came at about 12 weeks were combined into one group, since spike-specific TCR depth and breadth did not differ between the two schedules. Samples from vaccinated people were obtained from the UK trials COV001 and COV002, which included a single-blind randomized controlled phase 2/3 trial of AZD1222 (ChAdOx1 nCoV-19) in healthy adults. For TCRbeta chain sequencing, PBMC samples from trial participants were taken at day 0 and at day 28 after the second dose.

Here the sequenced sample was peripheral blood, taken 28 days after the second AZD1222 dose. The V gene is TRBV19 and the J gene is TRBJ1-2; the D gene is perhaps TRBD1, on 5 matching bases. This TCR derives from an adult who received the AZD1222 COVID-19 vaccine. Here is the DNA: TGTGCCAGTAGTATCAGTGCAGGGACTGATAACTATGGCTACACCTTC. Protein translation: CASSISAGTDNYGYTF.